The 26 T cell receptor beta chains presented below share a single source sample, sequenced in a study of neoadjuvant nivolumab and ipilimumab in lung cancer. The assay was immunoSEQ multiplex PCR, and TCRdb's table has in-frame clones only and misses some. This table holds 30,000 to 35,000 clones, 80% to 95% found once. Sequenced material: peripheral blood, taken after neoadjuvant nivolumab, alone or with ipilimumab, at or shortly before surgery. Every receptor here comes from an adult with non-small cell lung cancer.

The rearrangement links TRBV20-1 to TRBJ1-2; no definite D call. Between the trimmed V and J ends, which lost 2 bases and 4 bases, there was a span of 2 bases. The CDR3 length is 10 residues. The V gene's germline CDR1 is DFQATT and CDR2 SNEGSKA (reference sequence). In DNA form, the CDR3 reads TGCAGTGCTAGAACCTATGGCTACACCTTC. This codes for CSARTYGYTF.

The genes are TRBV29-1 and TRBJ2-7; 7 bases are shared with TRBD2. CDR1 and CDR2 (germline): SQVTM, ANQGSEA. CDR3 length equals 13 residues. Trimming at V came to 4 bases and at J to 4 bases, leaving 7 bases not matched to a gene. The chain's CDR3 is CSVGGGRRYEQYF. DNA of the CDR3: TGCAGCGTTGGTGGCGGGAGAAGGTACGAGCAGTACTTC.

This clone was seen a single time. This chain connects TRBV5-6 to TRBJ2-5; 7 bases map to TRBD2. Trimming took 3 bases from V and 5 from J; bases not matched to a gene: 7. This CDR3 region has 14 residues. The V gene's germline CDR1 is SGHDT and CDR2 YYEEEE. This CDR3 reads CASSSRGVVETQYF. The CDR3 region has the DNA TGTGCCAGCAGCTCCCGGGGGGTGGTGGAGACCCAGTACTTC. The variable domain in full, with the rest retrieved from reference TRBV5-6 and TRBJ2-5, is DAGVTQSPTHLIKTRGQQVTLRCSPKSGHDTVSWYQQALGQGPQFIFQYYEEEERQRGNFPDRFSGHQFPNYSSELNVNALLLGDSALYLCASSSRGVVETQYFGPGTRLLVL.

The DNA of the CDR3 is TGTGCCAGCAGTAAGCTTATGGGGTACGAGCAGTACTTC. Amino acids: CASSKLMGYEQYF. V is TRBV6-5 and J is TRBJ2-7; D unclear. Per germline, CDR1 MNHEY and CDR2 SVGAGI. The V gene lost 5 bases and the J gene lost 4 bases, with 12 bases spanning the gap. The CDR3 is made up of 13 amino acids.

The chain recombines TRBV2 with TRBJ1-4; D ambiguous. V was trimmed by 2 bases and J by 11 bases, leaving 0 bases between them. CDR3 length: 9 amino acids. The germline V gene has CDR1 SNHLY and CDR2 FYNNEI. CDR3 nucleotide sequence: TGTGCCAGCAGTGAAAAACTGTTTTTT. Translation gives CASSEKLFF.

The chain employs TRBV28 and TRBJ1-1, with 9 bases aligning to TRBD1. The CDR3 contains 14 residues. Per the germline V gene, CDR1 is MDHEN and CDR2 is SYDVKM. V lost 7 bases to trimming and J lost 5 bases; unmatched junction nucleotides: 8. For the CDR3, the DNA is TGTGCCAGCACCCTTACAGGGGGCCAAACTGAAGCTTTCTTT. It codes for CASTLTGGQTEAFF.

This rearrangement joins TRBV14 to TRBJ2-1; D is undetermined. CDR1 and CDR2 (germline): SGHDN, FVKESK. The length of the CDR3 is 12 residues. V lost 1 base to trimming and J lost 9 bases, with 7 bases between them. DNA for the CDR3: TGTGCCAGCAGCCAAGTTAGAGCTGAGCAGTTCTTC. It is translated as CASSQVRAEQFF.

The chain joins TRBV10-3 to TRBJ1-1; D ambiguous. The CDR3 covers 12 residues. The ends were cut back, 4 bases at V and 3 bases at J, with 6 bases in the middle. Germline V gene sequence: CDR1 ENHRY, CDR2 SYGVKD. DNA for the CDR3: TGTGCCATCAGTGCGAAGGACACTGAAGCTTTCTTT. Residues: CAISAKDTEAFF.

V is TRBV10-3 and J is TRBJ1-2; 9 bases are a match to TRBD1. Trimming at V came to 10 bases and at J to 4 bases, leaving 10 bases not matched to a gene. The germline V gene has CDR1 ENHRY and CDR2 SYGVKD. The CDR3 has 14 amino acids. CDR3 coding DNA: TGTGCCAGCTACCCGCGACAGGGGGGCTATGGCTACACCTTC. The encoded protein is CASYPRQGGYGYTF.

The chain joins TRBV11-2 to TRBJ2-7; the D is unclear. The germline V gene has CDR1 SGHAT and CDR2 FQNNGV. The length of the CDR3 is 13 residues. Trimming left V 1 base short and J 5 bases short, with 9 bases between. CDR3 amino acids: CASSLVSLNEQYF. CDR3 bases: TGTGCCAGCAGCTTAGTTTCGCTTAACGAGCAGTACTTC.

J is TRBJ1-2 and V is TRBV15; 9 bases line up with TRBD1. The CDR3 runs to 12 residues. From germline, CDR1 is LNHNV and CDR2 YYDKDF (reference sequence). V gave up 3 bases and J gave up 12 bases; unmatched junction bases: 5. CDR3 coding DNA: TGTGCCACCAGCAGGGGAGGGACAGGGAACACCTTC. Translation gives CATSRGGTGNTF.

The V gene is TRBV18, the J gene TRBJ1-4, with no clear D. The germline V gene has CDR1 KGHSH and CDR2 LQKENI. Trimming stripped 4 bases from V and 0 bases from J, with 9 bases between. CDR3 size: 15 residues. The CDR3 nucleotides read TGTGCCAGCTCACGAGACACAGCAACTAATGAAAAACTGTTTTTT. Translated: CASSRDTATNEKLFF.

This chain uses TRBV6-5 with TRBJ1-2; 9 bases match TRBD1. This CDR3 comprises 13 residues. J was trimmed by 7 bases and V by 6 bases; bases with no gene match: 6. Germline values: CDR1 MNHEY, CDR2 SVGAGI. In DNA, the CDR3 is TGTGCCAGCAGGACAGGGGGACGGGGTGGCTACACCTTC. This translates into CASRTGGRGGYTF.

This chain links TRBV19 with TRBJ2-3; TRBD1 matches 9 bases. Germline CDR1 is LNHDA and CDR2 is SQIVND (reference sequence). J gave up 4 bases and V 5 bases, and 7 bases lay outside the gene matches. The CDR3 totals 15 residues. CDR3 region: CASSPGTGSPDTQYF. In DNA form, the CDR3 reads TGTGCCAGTAGTCCCGGGACAGGGTCCCCAGATACGCAGTATTTT.

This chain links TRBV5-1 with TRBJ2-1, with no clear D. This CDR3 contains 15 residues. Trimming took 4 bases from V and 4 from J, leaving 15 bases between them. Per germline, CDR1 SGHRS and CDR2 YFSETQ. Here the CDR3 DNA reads TGCGCCAGCAGCCGATCACTCCAATCTTACAATGAGCAGTTCTTC. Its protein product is CASSRSLQSYNEQFF.

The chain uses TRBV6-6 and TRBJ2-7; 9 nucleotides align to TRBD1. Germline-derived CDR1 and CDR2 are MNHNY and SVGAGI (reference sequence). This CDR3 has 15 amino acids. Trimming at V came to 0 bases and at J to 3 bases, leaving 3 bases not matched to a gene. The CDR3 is CASSYSPTGGYEQYF. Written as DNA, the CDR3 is TGTGCCAGCAGTTACTCCCCGACAGGGGGCTACGAGCAGTACTTC.

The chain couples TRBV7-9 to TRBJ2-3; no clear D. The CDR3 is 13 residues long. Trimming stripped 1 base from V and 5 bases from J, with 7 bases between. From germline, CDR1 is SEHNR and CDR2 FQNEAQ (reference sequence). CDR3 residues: CASSLVLGDTQYF. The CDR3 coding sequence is TGTGCCAGCAGCTTAGTTTTAGGAGATACGCAGTATTTT.

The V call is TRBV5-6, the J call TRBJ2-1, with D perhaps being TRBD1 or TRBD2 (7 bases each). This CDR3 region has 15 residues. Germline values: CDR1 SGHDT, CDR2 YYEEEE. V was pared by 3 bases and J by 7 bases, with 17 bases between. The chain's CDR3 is CASSSPGGVGNEQFF. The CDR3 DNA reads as TGTGCCAGCAGCTCCCCAGGGGGGGTCGGGAATGAGCAGTTCTTC.

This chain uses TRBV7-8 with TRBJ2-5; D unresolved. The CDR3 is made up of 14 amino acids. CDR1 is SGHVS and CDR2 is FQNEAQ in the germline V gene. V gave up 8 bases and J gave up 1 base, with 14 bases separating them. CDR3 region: CASGFGEPQETQYF. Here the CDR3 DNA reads TGTGCCAGCGGGTTTGGTGAGCCCCAAGAGACCCAGTACTTC.

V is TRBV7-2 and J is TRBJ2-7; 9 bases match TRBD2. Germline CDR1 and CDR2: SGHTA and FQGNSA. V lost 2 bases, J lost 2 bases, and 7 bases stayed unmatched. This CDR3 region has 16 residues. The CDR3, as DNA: TGTGCCAGCAGCTTATCCAGGACTAGCGTAACCTACGAGCAGTACTTC. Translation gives CASSLSRTSVTYEQYF.

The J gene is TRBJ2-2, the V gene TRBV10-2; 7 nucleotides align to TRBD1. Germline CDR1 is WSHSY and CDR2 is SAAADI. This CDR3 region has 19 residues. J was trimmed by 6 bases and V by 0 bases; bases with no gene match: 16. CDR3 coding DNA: TGCGCCAGCAGTGAGTCGGTCCACCAGGGGGTGAAAGGGTCCGGGGAGCTGTTTTTT. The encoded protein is CASSESVHQGVKGSGELFF.

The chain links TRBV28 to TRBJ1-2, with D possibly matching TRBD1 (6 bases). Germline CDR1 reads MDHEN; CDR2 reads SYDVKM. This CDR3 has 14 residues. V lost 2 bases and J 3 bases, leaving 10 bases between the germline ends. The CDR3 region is CASSLQGRDYGYTF. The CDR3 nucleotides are TGTGCCAGCAGTTTACAGGGGCGGGACTATGGCTACACCTTC.

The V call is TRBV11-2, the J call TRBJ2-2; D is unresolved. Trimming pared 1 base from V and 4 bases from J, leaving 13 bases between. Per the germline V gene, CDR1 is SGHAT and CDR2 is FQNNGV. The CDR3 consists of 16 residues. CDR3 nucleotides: TGTGCCAGCAGCTTAGCGACTCCAACAGCCACCGGGGAGCTGTTTTTT. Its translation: CASSLATPTATGELFF.

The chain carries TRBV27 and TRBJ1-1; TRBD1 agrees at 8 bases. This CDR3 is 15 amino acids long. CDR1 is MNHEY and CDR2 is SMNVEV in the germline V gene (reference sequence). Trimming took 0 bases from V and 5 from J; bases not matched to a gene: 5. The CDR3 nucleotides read TGTGCCAGCAGTTTATCCAGGGGGCGCCTAACTGAAGCTTTCTTT. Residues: CASSLSRGRLTEAFF.

CDR3 nucleotides: TGCGCCAGCAGCTTACGCGGGACTAGCGGGAGTAACCCCTCCTACGAGCAGTACTTC. This codes for CASSLRGTSGSNPSYEQYF. The chain combines TRBV4-1 with TRBJ2-7, with 14 bases matching TRBD2. CDR1 MGHRA and CDR2 YSYEKL come from the germline V gene. This CDR3 region has 19 residues. The J segment lost 0 bases and the V segment lost 5 bases, leaving 12 bases of the junction unmatched.

CDR3: CASSSYPLSYEQYF. CDR3 DNA: TGTGCCAGCAGCTCCTACCCCCTCTCCTACGAGCAGTACTTC. The chain uses TRBV7-2 and TRBJ2-7; no reliable D call. The V and J ends lost 4 bases and 0 bases respectively, with 10 bases between them. CDR1 is SGHTA and CDR2 is FQGNSA in the germline V gene. The CDR3 totals 14 residues. Combining the CDR3 with reference TRBV7-2 and TRBJ2-7 gives the whole variable domain GAGVSQSPSNKVTEKGKDVELRCDPISGHTALYWYRQSLGQGLEFLIYFQGNSAPDKSGLPSDRFSAERTGGSVSTLTIQRTQQEDSAVYLCASSSYPLSYEQYFGPGTRLTVT.